Following are 14 T cell receptor beta chains from one sample sequenced in a study of beta chain features in type 1 diabetes (dated by TCRdb to 2017 to 2018). The library relied on the immunoSEQ multiplex PCR assay. The entire amount of isolated RNA was reverse transcribed using the High Capacity cDNA Reverse Transcription Kit, so the sequenced TCRB transcripts were expressed ones. TCRdb limited this immuneACCESS table to in-frame rearrangements with V and J called. A share of clones is missing; checked studies link under half to unresolved V genes, and the rest is unexplained. This sample gives a few hundred thousand clones in total; 9% to 10% of them show up just once. 0.03% to 0.035% of the sample goes to the ten largest clones. Specimen: naive CD4+ T cells from blood. Explained via the paper, the cell subset or site label denotes: true naive CD4+ T cells. The receptors here all came from a woman between 18 and 29 years old in good health.

The gene calls are TRBV6-5 and TRBJ1-2; possibly TRBD1 for D (5 bases). V lost 7 bases, J lost 8 bases, and 14 bases lay in between. Per the germline V gene, CDR1 is MNHEY and CDR2 is SVGAGI. The CDR3 totals 12 residues. CDR3 in amino acids: CASMGGLGGYTF. CDR3 sequence (DNA): TGTGCCAGCATGGGGGGGTTGGGGGGCTACACCTTC.

The rearrangement uses TRBV18 and TRBJ2-5, with 8 bases that match TRBD1. Germline trimming cut 1 base from V and 4 bases from J; bases unmatched to any gene: 11. The germline V gene has CDR1 KGHSH and CDR2 LQKENI. CDR3 size: 17 residues. The CDR3 DNA reads as TGTGCCAGCTCACCACTCGGACAGGGCGGATTGGGAGAGACCCAGTACTTC. Amino acid sequence: CASSPLGQGGLGETQYF.

This sequence joins TRBV5-1 and TRBJ1-6, with D tentatively TRBD1 (6 bases). The CDR3 is 14 residues long. V was shortened by 4 bases and J by 6 bases, with 11 bases between the two germline ends. Germline V lookup: CDR1 SGHRS, CDR2 YFSETQ. CDR3 in amino acids: CASSGGSSNSPLHF. CDR3 DNA sequence: TGCGCCAGCAGCGGGGGCTCAAGTAATTCACCCCTCCACTTT.

This clone was seen more than once but under ten times. The DNA of the CDR3 is TGTGCCAGCAGTTCAGGGTCTAACTATGGCTACACCTTC. Protein product: CASSSGSNYGYTF. V and J are TRBV6-5 and TRBJ1-2; maybe TRBD1 (5 bases). The V end was cut by 4 bases, the J end by 0 bases, with 6 bases between. Germline V gene sequence: CDR1 MNHEY, CDR2 SVGAGI. The CDR3 is 13 residues long.

This clone turned up a few times. The chain couples TRBV25-1 to TRBJ1-2; possible D gene TRBD1, 5 bases. This CDR3 contains 13 residues. The ends were cut back, 2 bases at V and 4 bases at J, with 8 bases in the middle. Germline lookup yields CDR1 MGHDK and CDR2 SYGVNS. CDR3 sequence: CASSERQGYGYTF. The DNA of the CDR3 is TGTGCCAGCAGTGAAAGGCAGGGCTATGGCTACACCTTC.

The CDR3 DNA reads as TGTGCCAGCAGCTTGAACAGGGGACGGGCCGGGGAGCTGTTTTTT. Translation gives CASSLNRGRAGELFF. The chain links TRBV5-8 to TRBJ2-2, with 7 bases that match TRBD1. J gave up 6 bases and V 1 base, and 6 bases lay outside the gene matches. The CDR3 spans 15 residues. The germline V gene encodes CDR1 SGHTS and CDR2 YDEGEE.

A few counts support this clone. This chain joins TRBV28 and TRBJ2-5, with D perhaps matching TRBD1 (5 bases). Looked up from germline, CDR1 is MDHEN and CDR2 is SYDVKM. The CDR3 spans 13 residues. Between the trimmed V and J ends, which lost 5 bases and 0 bases, there was a span of 7 bases. CDR3 nucleotides: TGTGCCAGCAGTGCGACAGACCAAGAGACCCAGTACTTC. As protein: CASSATDQETQYF. Using reference TRBV28 and TRBJ2-5 for the parts outside the CDR3, the full variable domain is DVKVTQSSRYLVKRTGEKVFLECVQDMDHENMFWYRQDPGLGLRLIYFSYDVKMKEKGDIPEGYSVSREKKERFSLILESASTNQTSMYLCASSATDQETQYFGPGTRLLVL.

The chain links TRBV30 to TRBJ1-6; D not resolved. The CDR3 runs 15 residues. Germline CDR1 GTSNPN, CDR2 SVGIG (reference sequence). Trimming took 4 bases from V and 2 from J, leaving 12 bases between them. The CDR3 sequence: CAWNYRRPYNSPLHF. CDR3 bases: TGTGCCTGGAATTACAGAAGACCCTATAATTCACCCCTCCACTTT.

V is TRBV7-9 and J is TRBJ2-3; 9 nucleotides align to TRBD2. The CDR3 covers 13 residues. CDR1 is SEHNR, CDR2 FQNEAQ, per germline (reference sequence). The V and J ends lost 3 bases and 8 bases, in that order; junction bases with no gene match: 3. CDR3 region: CASSLERGVTQYF. The CDR3 coding sequence is TGTGCCAGCAGCTTGGAGCGGGGGGTTACGCAGTATTTT. The full variable domain, completed using reference TRBV7-9 and TRBJ2-3, is DTGVSQNPRHKITKRGQNVTFRCDPISEHNRLYWYRQTLGQGPEFLTYFQNEAQLEKSRLLSDRFSAERPKGSFSTLEIQRTEQGDSAMYLCASSLERGVTQYFGPGTRLTVL.

The rearrangement uses TRBV11-3 and TRBJ2-3, with D tentatively TRBD2 (6 bases). V was clipped by 1 base and J by 3 bases, with 8 bases between them. CDR1 is SGHNT and CDR2 is YENEEA in the germline V gene. This CDR3 has 14 residues. The CDR3: CASSLGTTTDTQYF. The CDR3 DNA reads TGTGCCAGCAGCTTAGGGACTACTACAGATACGCAGTATTTT. The complete variable domain, with remaining parts taken from reference TRBV11-3 and TRBJ2-3, reads EAGVVQSPRYKIIEKKQPVAFWCNPISGHNTLYWYLQNLGQGPELLIRYENEEAVDDSQLPKDRFSAERLKGVDSTLKIQPAELGDSAVYLCASSLGTTTDTQYFGPGTRLTVL.

The table lists this clone with a few counts. V usage is TRBV5-1 and J usage is TRBJ2-3; 7 bases fit TRBD2. Unmatched junction bases numbered 8, after V lost 0 bases and J lost 4 bases. There are 16 residues in the CDR3. Germline CDR1 is SGHRS and CDR2 is YFSETQ. This CDR3 is CASSLEGGIAPDTQYF. In DNA form, the CDR3 reads TGCGCCAGCAGCTTGGAGGGAGGGATCGCACCAGATACGCAGTATTTT.

The chain carries TRBV10-3 and TRBJ2-7; tentative D call: TRBD1 (6 bases). This CDR3 is 14 amino acids long. The germline V gene encodes CDR1 ENHRY and CDR2 SYGVKD. V gave up 8 bases and J gave up 1 base, with 15 bases separating them. The CDR3 spells CAISQSGESYEQYF. CDR3 nucleotides: TGTGCCATCTCACAATCAGGGGAATCCTACGAGCAGTACTTC.

This clone has more than one count but fewer than ten. The rearrangement joins TRBV7-2 to TRBJ1-5; no firm D call. This CDR3 is built from 13 residues. V was cut by 1 base and J by 3 bases, with 4 bases left in between. Germline values: CDR1 SGHTA, CDR2 FQGNSA. CDR3 nucleotides: TGTGCCAGCAGCTTAGGGCTCAATCAGCCCCAGCATTTT. Protein product: CASSLGLNQPQHF.

The gene calls are TRBV7-2 and TRBJ2-7, with D perhaps matching TRBD2 (5 bases). Trimming shortened V by 1 base and J by 3 bases, and 10 bases separated the two germline ends. The germline V gene has CDR1 SGHTA and CDR2 FQGNSA. CDR3 size: 14 residues. CDR3 nucleotide sequence: TGTGCCAGCAGCTTAGGAGTGGCGGGCTACGAGCAGTACTTC. Amino acids: CASSLGVAGYEQYF.